The 21 T cell receptor beta chains presented below share a single source sample, sequenced in a study of blood T cell repertoires in COVID-19. Data came from immunoSEQ multiplex PCR; TCRdb stores just in-frame clones and leaves some out. The data show around 110,000 clones, with about 80% seen just once and approximately 7% held by the top ten. Source material: peripheral blood. The source is a man aged 70 or older with active or convalescent COVID-19.

The rearrangement uses TRBV7-9 and TRBJ2-3, with 9 bases identical to TRBD1. There are 14 residues in the CDR3. V lost 10 bases, J lost 0 bases, and 5 bases stayed unmatched. From germline, CDR1 is SEHNR and CDR2 FQNEAQ (reference sequence). In DNA, the CDR3 is TGTGCCATAGACAGGGGGTCTAGCACAGATACGCAGTATTTT. The encoded protein is CAIDRGSSTDTQYF.

The chain couples TRBV7-3 to TRBJ1-1, with D possibly TRBD1 on 5 matching bases. The CDR3 consists of 15 residues. Trimming took 0 bases from V and 4 from J, leaving 12 bases between them. From germline, CDR1 is SGHTA and CDR2 FQGTGA. This CDR3 is CASSLTGGLVTEAFF. The CDR3 nucleotides read TGTGCCAGCAGCTTAACGGGGGGGTTGGTCACTGAAGCTTTCTTT.

V usage is TRBV5-4 and J usage is TRBJ2-2, with D hard to call. Germline V CDR1 and CDR2: SGHNT, YYREEE (reference sequence). The CDR3 has 14 residues. Between the trimmed V and J ends, which lost 0 bases and 0 bases, there was a span of 3 bases. This CDR3 reads CASSLAANTGELFF. DNA of the CDR3: TGTGCCAGCAGCTTGGCAGCGAACACCGGGGAGCTGTTTTTT.

The chain recombines TRBV25-1 with TRBJ1-1, with 7 bases lining up with TRBD1. The CDR3 is 12 amino acids. The germline V gene has CDR1 MGHDK and CDR2 SYGVNS. The ends lost 6 bases at V and 10 bases at J; junction bases unmatched: 8. CDR3 nucleotides: TGTGCCAGCAGACAGGGGATGAGATCAGCTTTCTTT. Its protein is CASRQGMRSAFF.

The chain combines TRBV10-3 with TRBJ1-6; a weak D match, TRBD1 (5 bases). Per the germline V gene, CDR1 is ENHRY and CDR2 is SYGVKD. This CDR3 has 13 amino acids. Trimming pared 4 bases from V and 7 bases from J, leaving 8 bases between. As DNA, the CDR3 is TGTGCCATCAGTGTAGACAGAAATTCACCCCTCCACTTT. Its protein is CAISVDRNSPLHF.

This clone was found once. The same CDR3 is also encoded by other DNA sequences in this sample. This chain joins TRBV6-5 and TRBJ1-3; the D is unclear. There are 15 residues in the CDR3. Germline assignment: CDR1 MNHEY and CDR2 SVGAGI. Trimming cost V 0 bases and J 0 bases, with 6 bases left between them. CDR3 amino acids: CASSYSSGSGNTIYF. CDR3 bases: TGTGCCAGCAGTTACTCTTCGGGCTCTGGAAACACCATATATTTT.

In its sample, this clone was seen once. The V gene is TRBV2, the J gene TRBJ1-1; D is possibly TRBD1 (5 bases). The CDR3 is made up of 13 amino acids. Germline assignment: CDR1 SNHLY and CDR2 FYNNEI. V shed 8 bases and J shed 4 bases, with 14 bases lying between them. The CDR3 region has the DNA TGTGCCAGCGTGAGGACACCCAGCACTGAAGCTTTCTTT. This gives the protein CASVRTPSTEAFF.

The chain joins TRBV13 to TRBJ1-5; D unresolved. Germline V gives CDR1 PRHDT, CDR2 FYEKMQ (reference sequence). The CDR3 totals 13 residues. Trimming took 3 bases from V and 4 from J, leaving 7 bases between them. CDR3 protein: CASSLSRNQPQHF. The CDR3 bases are TGTGCCAGCAGCTTGAGCCGGAATCAGCCCCAGCATTTT.

The CDR3 is CASSKTGNTGELFF. In DNA, the CDR3 is TGTGCCAGCAGCAAGACAGGGAACACCGGGGAGCTGTTTTTT. V is TRBV11-2 and J is TRBJ2-2, with D perhaps matching TRBD1 (6 bases). Trimming cost V 5 bases and J 1 base, with 8 bases left between them. CDR3 length equals 14 residues. Germline CDR1 is SGHAT and CDR2 is FQNNGV.

The chain uses TRBV7-8 and TRBJ2-1, with D maybe TRBD1 (5 bases). V gave up 5 bases and J gave up 10 bases, with 9 bases separating them. The CDR3 totals 11 residues. Per the germline V gene, CDR1 is SGHVS and CDR2 is FQNEAQ. The CDR3: CASSPNREQFF. The CDR3 nucleotides are TGTGCCAGCAGCCCCAACAGGGAGCAGTTCTTC.

This clone came up once. The V and J genes are TRBV6-5 and TRBJ1-4; D not certain. The V gene's germline CDR1 is MNHEY and CDR2 SVGAGI. The length of the CDR3 is 15 residues. Trimming removed 6 bases at V and 3 bases at J, with 14 bases between. The CDR3 DNA is TGTGCCAGCAGGGGCAACAGTCGTGCTAATGAAAAACTGTTTTTT. Its translation is CASRGNSRANEKLFF.

The chain recombines TRBV5-4 with TRBJ2-1; TRBD2 agrees at 11 bases. Germline-derived CDR1 and CDR2 are SGHNT and YYREEE (reference sequence). V lost 2 bases and J lost 4; bases outside the gene matches: 2. The CDR3 is 15 amino acids. CDR3 nucleotide sequence: TGTGCCAGCAGCTTAGGGACTAGCGGTTACAATGAGCAGTTCTTC. The encoded protein is CASSLGTSGYNEQFF.

This chain links TRBV19 with TRBJ1-2; D uncertain. V lost 1 base and J 7 bases, leaving 13 bases between the germline ends. Germline V gene sequence: CDR1 LNHDA, CDR2 SQIVND (reference sequence). CDR3 length: 14 amino acids. The DNA for the CDR3 is TGTGCCAGTAGTATAGGTGGGGTAAGCGGTGGCTACACCTTC. It specifies CASSIGGVSGGYTF. Supplemented by reference TRBV19 and TRBJ1-2, the full variable domain reads DGGITQSPKYLFRKEGQNVTLSCEQNLNHDAMYWYRQDPGQGLRLIYYSQIVNDFQKGDIAEGYSVSREKKESFPLTVTSAQKNPTAFYLCASSIGGVSGGYTFGSGTRLTVV.

The chain joins TRBV4-2 to TRBJ1-1, with unresolved D. There are 13 residues in the CDR3. The germline CDR1 and CDR2 sequences are LGHNA and YNFKEQ. Deletions cut 2 bases from V and 3 bases from J, with 7 bases between. For the CDR3, the DNA is TGTGCCAGCAGCCAAACAGTGGACACTGAAGCTTTCTTT. This translates into CASSQTVDTEAFF.

The chain carries TRBV15 and TRBJ2-2; D not certain. From germline, CDR1 is LNHNV and CDR2 YYDKDF (reference sequence). CDR3 length: 14 amino acids. V lost 5 bases and J lost 8, with 15 bases in between. Here the CDR3 reads CATSPQSSGGELFF. The CDR3, as DNA: TGTGCCACCAGCCCCCAGTCCTCGGGTGGGGAGCTGTTTTTT.

The V gene is TRBV25-1, the J gene TRBJ1-4; D may be TRBD1 (5 bases). This CDR3 is 16 amino acids long. Trimming removed 1 base from V and 8 bases from J, with 17 bases in between. The germline gives CDR1 MGHDK, CDR2 SYGVNS. In DNA, the CDR3 is TGTGCCAGCAGTGAATTAGGAGTCAGGGTTGTAGAAAAACTGTTTTTT. Amino acids: CASSELGVRVVEKLFF.

The chain has TRBV5-4 and TRBJ2-2; possibly TRBD2 for D (5 bases). Germline CDR1 and CDR2: SGHNT and YYREEE (reference sequence). V was shortened by 4 bases and J by 7 bases, with 14 bases between the two germline ends. This CDR3 is 14 amino acids long. In DNA, the CDR3 is TGTGCCAGCAGCCCAAACCGGGGAATCGGGGAGCTGTTTTTT. It yields the protein CASSPNRGIGELFF.

This clone occurred once. The chain recombines TRBV25-1 with TRBJ2-5; D possibly corresponds to TRBD2 (5 bases). CDR3 length: 18 amino acids. In germline, CDR1 is MGHDK, CDR2 SYGVNS. V lost 1 base to trimming and J lost 0 bases, with 18 bases between them. The CDR3 here is CASSELTPRGGYQETQYF. Written as DNA, the CDR3 is TGTGCCAGCAGTGAATTAACCCCCCGAGGAGGCTACCAAGAGACCCAGTACTTC.

The chain recombines TRBV6-5 with TRBJ1-6; maybe TRBD1 (5 bases). CDR3 length equals 15 residues. The V gene lost 5 bases and the J gene lost 3 bases, with 11 bases spanning the gap. Germline loops: CDR1 MNHEY, CDR2 SVGAGI. The CDR3 nucleotides read TGTGCCAGCAGTCCGGACACACTCTATAATTCACCCCTCCACTTT. Its translation is CASSPDTLYNSPLHF.

V and J are TRBV9 and TRBJ1-1; TRBD1 aligns across 10 bases. CDR1 is SGDLS, CDR2 YYNGEE, per germline. J was trimmed by 0 bases and V by 3 bases; bases with no gene match: 8. This CDR3 comprises 17 residues. CDR3: CASSARDRGQMNTEAFF. The CDR3 nucleotides read TGTGCCAGCAGCGCCCGGGACAGGGGCCAAATGAACACTGAAGCTTTCTTT.

The chain recombines TRBV11-2 with TRBJ2-5; TRBD2 matches at 9 bases. V lost 5 bases and J lost 5; bases outside the gene matches: 12. The CDR3 contains 16 residues. The germline V gene has CDR1 SGHAT and CDR2 FQNNGV. This CDR3 reads CASSPASGGPWETQYF. The CDR3 bases are TGTGCCAGCAGCCCGGCAAGCGGGGGGCCCTGGGAGACCCAGTACTTC.